This is a list of T cell receptor beta chains from one sample in a study of blood T cell repertoires in COVID-19. Clones were read by immunoSEQ multiplex PCR, and TCRdb kept only the in-frame ones, dropping some. The sample lists a few hundred thousand clones; approximately 88% were seen once. The sample was peripheral blood. The receptors were sampled from a woman aged 30 to 39 with COVID-19, enrolled during active disease. Each CDR3 is given with its conserved first and last residue. The D gene is left open where the match is weak. Clone size is not always given. Where it is, it says once, few, many or a class for expanded clones.

v_call	d_call	j_call	clone_size	cdr3_aa	cdr3_nt
TRBV6-2/TRBV6-3	TRBD2	TRBJ2-3	NA	CASSWTSGRGTDTQYF	TGTGCCAGCAGTTGGACTAGCGGGAGAGGAACAGATACGCAGTATTTT
TRBV7-9	TRBD1	TRBJ2-1	NA	CASSLYDRAGQFF	TGTGCCAGCAGCTTATATGACAGGGCGGGGCAGTTCTTC
TRBV2	TRBD1	TRBJ1-4	NA	CASSDRRGQEKLFF	TGTGCCAGCAGTGATCGTAGGGGGCAGGAAAAACTGTTTTTT
TRBV6-4	TRBD2	TRBJ2-3	NA	CASSPTSGGYTDTQYF	TGTGCCAGCAGCCCCACTAGCGGGGGATACACAGATACGCAGTATTTT
TRBV19	NA	TRBJ2-2	NA	CASSIQGYGELFF	TGTGCCAGTAGTATACAGGGTTACGGGGAGCTGTTTTTT
TRBV27	NA	TRBJ2-2	once	CASSLGGTGELFF	TGTGCCAGCAGTTTAGGAGGGACCGGGGAGCTGTTTTTT
TRBV27	TRBD2	TRBJ2-1	NA	CASSPRAGRRQFF	TGTGCCAGCAGTCCAAGAGCGGGAAGGCGGCAGTTCTTC
TRBV4-3	NA	TRBJ1-2	few	CASSQEDGGTIDGYTF	TGCGCCAGCAGCCAAGAGGACGGGGGTACGATAGATGGCTACACCTTC
TRBV7-2	NA	TRBJ2-7	NA	CASSLVSAGNSYEQYF	TGTGCCAGCAGCTTAGTCTCGGCAGGGAACTCCTACGAGCAGTACTTC
TRBV2	TRBD1	TRBJ2-2	NA	CASVSGGTGELFF	TGTGCCAGCGTTTCAGGGGGCACCGGGGAGCTGTTTTTT
TRBV4-2	TRBD1	TRBJ2-7	NA	CASSQDWGDRSSHEQYF	TGTGCCAGCAGCCAAGATTGGGGGGACAGGTCGAGCCACGAGCAGTACTTC
TRBV24-1	TRBD1	TRBJ2-3	NA	CATSDLETGDTDTQYF	TGTGCCACCAGTGATTTGGAGACAGGGGACACAGATACGCAGTATTTT
TRBV7-2	NA	TRBJ2-1	NA	CASSYDGGSYNEQFF	TGTGCCAGCAGCTACGATGGGGGGTCCTACAATGAGCAGTTCTTC
TRBV9	NA	TRBJ1-2	NA	CASSVGQAAGYTF	TGTGCCAGCAGCGTAGGACAGGCGGCTGGCTACACCTTC
TRBV6-5	TRBD2	TRBJ2-5	NA	CASRGLAGIYSQYF	TGTGCCAGCAGGGGACTAGCGGGAATTTATTCCCAGTACTTC
TRBV5-1	NA	TRBJ2-1	NA	CASSSSGTTYNEQFF	TGCGCCAGCAGCTCCTCCGGGACAACCTACAATGAGCAGTTCTTC
TRBV2	TRBD1	TRBJ1-1	NA	CASSESGTGGRPMNTEAFF	TGTGCCAGCAGTGAATCTGGGACAGGGGGTAGACCCATGAACACTGAAGCTTTCTTT
TRBV5-6	NA	TRBJ1-2	NA	CASSLVGDYGYTF	TGTGCCAGCAGCTTGGTCGGGGATTATGGCTACACCTTC
TRBV28	TRBD1	TRBJ1-2	NA	CASSHPLGQVSNYGYTF	TGTGCCAGCAGTCACCCACTCGGACAGGTTTCTAACTATGGCTACACCTTC
TRBV11-3	TRBD2	TRBJ2-3	NA	CASSLGLAGGTTDTQYF	TGTGCCAGCAGCTTAGGACTAGCGGGAGGAACCACAGATACGCAGTATTTT
TRBV4-3	NA	TRBJ1-2	NA	CASSQDRTAYPFGYTF	TGCGCCAGCAGCCAAGATCGGACAGCTTATCCCTTTGGCTACACCTTC
TRBV18	TRBD2	TRBJ2-1	NA	CASSRTSDRNNEQFF	TGTGCCAGCTCCCGGACTAGCGATAGAAACAATGAGCAGTTCTTC
TRBV3-1/TRBV3-2	NA	TRBJ1-2	once	CASSQGASNYGYTF	TGTGCCAGCAGCCAAGGGGCCTCTAACTATGGCTACACCTTC
TRBV7-8	TRBD2	TRBJ2-1	NA	CASSLAGGGSYNEQFF	TGTGCCAGCAGCTTAGCGGGCGGGGGCTCCTACAATGAGCAGTTCTTC
TRBV28	TRBD1	TRBJ1-4	NA	CASSPFGTGANEKLFF	TGTGCCAGCAGTCCATTTGGGACAGGGGCTAATGAAAAACTGTTTTTT
TRBV14	NA	TRBJ1-1	NA	CASSQLGRGNAEAFF	TGTGCCAGCAGCCAACTTGGACGGGGGAACGCTGAAGCTTTCTTT
TRBV6-1	NA	TRBJ2-5	NA	CASSESRETQYF	TGTGCCAGCAGTGAATCTAGAGAGACCCAGTACTTC
TRBV7-2	TRBD2	TRBJ2-3	NA	CASSLAPTSGGHSSTDTQYF	TGTGCCAGCAGCTTAGCCCCGACTAGCGGGGGCCATTCTAGCACAGATACGCAGTATTTT